These 9 T cell receptor beta chains originate from one sample sequenced in a study of blood T cell repertoires in COVID-19. Sequencing was performed with immunoSEQ multiplex PCR; in TCRdb, only in-frame clones are kept and a portion is missing. Altogether roughly 79,000 clones are present, 84% being singletons, with the ten largest covering approximately 3.3%. The sample was peripheral blood. These receptors were collected from a man aged 45 to 65 with acute or convalescent COVID-19.

The chain employs TRBV3-1 (or the pseudogene TRBV3-2) and TRBJ1-4; 10 bases line up with TRBD1. Germline values: CDR1 LGHDT, CDR2 YNNKEL (reference sequence). Trimming at V came to 0 bases and at J to 4 bases, leaving 14 bases not matched to a gene. The CDR3 totals 20 residues. The CDR3: CASSQDLVKGGQGGNEKLFF. Written as DNA, the CDR3 is TGTGCCAGCAGCCAAGACTTAGTAAAGGGTGGACAGGGGGGTAATGAAAAACTGTTTTTT.

This sequence joins TRBV5-4 and TRBJ2-2, with 10 nucleotides matching TRBD2. The germline V gene has CDR1 SGHNT and CDR2 YYREEE (reference sequence). The J segment lost 7 bases and the V segment lost 4 bases, leaving 10 bases of the junction unmatched. The CDR3 spans 16 residues. In DNA, the CDR3 is TGTGCCAGCAGCACGCAGCGGGGGGGCTTTGTCGGGGAGCTGTTTTTT. As protein: CASSTQRGGFVGELFF.

The rearrangement links TRBV5-1 to TRBJ2-7; 12 bases fit TRBD1. The V gene end was trimmed by 6 bases and the J gene end by 6 bases; junction bases not matched to a gene: 7. Germline CDR1 is SGHRS and CDR2 is YFSETQ. The CDR3 sequence is 14 residues long. In nucleotides, the CDR3 is TGCGCCAGCACCCCCGGGACAGGGGGCCGCGAGCAGTACTTC. Amino acids: CASTPGTGGREQYF.

The chain carries TRBV29-1 and TRBJ1-5; 9 bases are a match to TRBD1. The germline V gene encodes CDR1 SQVTM and CDR2 ANQGSEA. Trimming cost V 6 bases and J 1 base; bases outside gene matches: 10. CDR3 length equals 16 residues. CDR3: CSVKEGGQGSNQPQHF. The CDR3 nucleotides are TGCAGCGTCAAAGAGGGGGGACAGGGAAGCAATCAGCCCCAGCATTTT.

The chain couples TRBV5-1 to TRBJ2-7; no firm D call. Trimming removed 3 bases from V and 4 bases from J, with 11 bases in between. The CDR3 contains 13 residues. CDR1 SGHRS and CDR2 YFSETQ come from the germline V gene. In DNA, the CDR3 is TGCGCCAGCAGCTCCGACACTGGGTACGAGCAGTACTTC. It specifies CASSSDTGYEQYF.

The V and J genes are TRBV14 and TRBJ2-7; 7 nucleotides line up with TRBD1. Germline V lookup: CDR1 SGHDN, CDR2 FVKESK. The length of the CDR3 is 16 residues. After removal of 0 bases from V and 5 bases from J, the junction contained 10 bases not matched to a gene. The CDR3 nucleotides are TGTGCCAGCAGCCAAGATTCGCTGACAGGGAGACACGAGCAGTACTTC. Translating it yields CASSQDSLTGRHEQYF.

This chain joins TRBV7-2 and TRBJ2-7; D remains unclear. Germline CDR1 and CDR2: SGHTA and FQGNSA. V was pared by 0 bases and J by 6 bases, with 9 bases between. The CDR3 has 13 amino acids. As DNA, the CDR3 is TGTGCCAGCAGCTTAGCCGACTTAGGCGAGCAGTACTTC. Amino acids: CASSLADLGEQYF.

The CDR3 loop reads CASSPGRFYEQYF. In DNA, the CDR3 is TGTGCCAGCTCACCGGGCAGGTTCTACGAGCAGTACTTC. The chain combines TRBV18 with TRBJ2-7; no reliable D call. The CDR3 extends over 13 amino acids. Germline CDR1 KGHSH, CDR2 LQKENI. V dropped 3 bases and J dropped 3 bases, with 9 bases sitting between them.

This sequence joins TRBV9 and TRBJ2-1; no definite D call. V lost 3 bases and J lost 7, with 5 bases in between. CDR1 is SGDLS, CDR2 YYNGEE, per germline. This CDR3 has 11 residues. The CDR3, as DNA: TGTGCCAGCAGCGCTGCGAATGAGCAGTTCTTC. This codes for CASSAANEQFF.